This T cell receptor beta chain comes out of a study of monozygotic twins with inflammatory bowel disease. The germline gives CDR1 SGHRS, CDR2 YFSETQ. CDR3 size: 12 residues. During cDNA synthesis, UMIs that each contained a 6-nucleotide sample barcode were added by means of template switching. Nested PCRs (approximately 17 and 9 cycles, two total) were applied to TCRalpha and TCRbeta cDNA. TCRdb re-called the 5' RACE reads and gives one entry per CDR3 protein, without DNA. Recorded here are 300,000 to 450,000 distinct CDR3 sequences; the top ten clones represent 2% to 3%. Study-level results: Twin pairs that were concordant did not differ from discordant pairs in repertoire similarity, possibly from limited power.

Concerning this clonotype itself: The target antigen is unknown.

The genes are TRBV5-1 and TRBJ2-5. Sequences were obtained from blood. The receptor's source is a human donor with ulcerative colitis or Crohn's disease, or a healthy co-twin of an affected twin (not recorded which). CDR3 protein: CASSLYSETQYF.